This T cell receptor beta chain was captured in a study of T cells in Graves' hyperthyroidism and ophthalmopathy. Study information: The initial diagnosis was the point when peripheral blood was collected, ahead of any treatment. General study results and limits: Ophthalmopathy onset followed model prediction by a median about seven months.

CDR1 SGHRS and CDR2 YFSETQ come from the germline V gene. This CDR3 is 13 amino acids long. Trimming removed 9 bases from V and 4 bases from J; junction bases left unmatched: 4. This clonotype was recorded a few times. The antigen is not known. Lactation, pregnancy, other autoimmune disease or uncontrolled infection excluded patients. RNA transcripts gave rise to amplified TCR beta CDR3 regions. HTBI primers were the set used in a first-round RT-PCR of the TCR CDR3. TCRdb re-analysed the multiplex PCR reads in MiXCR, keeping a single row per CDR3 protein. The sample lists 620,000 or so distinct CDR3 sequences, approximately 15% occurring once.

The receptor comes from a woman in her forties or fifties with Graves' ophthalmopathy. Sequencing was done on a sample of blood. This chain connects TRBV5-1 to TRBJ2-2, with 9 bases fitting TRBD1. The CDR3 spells CATGQGTTGELFF. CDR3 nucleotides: TGCGCCACCGGACAGGGGACCACCGGGGAGCTGTTTTTT.